This T cell receptor (beta chain) emerged from a study of regulatory T cells in long-lasting Graves disease. Study results and limitations: Persistent Graves' patients showed less TCR diversity than newly diagnosed ones.

The CDR3 length is 14 residues. CDR1 and CDR2 from the germline V gene are MNHEY and SVGEGT. Trimming at V came to 10 bases and at J to 5 bases, leaving 7 bases not matched to a gene. Building the TCR beta libraries relied on iRepertoire HTBI primers, and CDR3 regions underwent Arm-PCR. MiXCR, run by TCRdb on the multiplex PCR reads, gives a single entry per CDR3 protein. The data contain approximately 540,000 distinct CDR3 sequences, about 12% of them singletons. As to time point: newly diagnosed GD, antithyroid drugs for less than 3 months. Extracted PBMC RNA gave rise to the TCR library. Note on this clonotype: No antigen is known for it.

In addition, the sample was reused for a study of T cells in Graves' hyperthyroidism and ophthalmopathy. That report adds: The hyperthyroidism was newly diagnosed and had lasted under 2 months; the patients were aged 18 to 65. The model anticipated ophthalmopathy a median about 6.5 months pre-onset.

The specimen comprised peripheral blood mononuclear cells (PBMCs), sampled at new diagnosis, from a patient treated with antithyroid drugs. The TCR comes from a woman aged 30 to 39 with Graves disease. The chain employs TRBV6-2 or TRBV6-3 and TRBJ2-2; TRBD1 agrees at 10 bases. The CDR3 DNA reads as TGTGCCATGTCGCGGACAGGGGGTACCGGGGAGCTGTTTTTT. Its translation: CAMSRTGGTGELFF.